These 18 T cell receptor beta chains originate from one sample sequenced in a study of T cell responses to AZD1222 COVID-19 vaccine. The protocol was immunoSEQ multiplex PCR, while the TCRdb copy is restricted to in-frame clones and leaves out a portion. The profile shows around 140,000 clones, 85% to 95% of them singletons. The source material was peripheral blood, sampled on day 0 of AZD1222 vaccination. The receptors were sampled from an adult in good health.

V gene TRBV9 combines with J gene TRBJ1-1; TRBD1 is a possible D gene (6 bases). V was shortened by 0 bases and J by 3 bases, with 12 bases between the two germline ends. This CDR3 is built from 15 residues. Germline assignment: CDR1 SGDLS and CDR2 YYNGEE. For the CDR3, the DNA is TGTGCCAGCAGCGTAGACGGACAGAGTTACACTGAAGCTTTCTTT. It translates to CASSVDGQSYTEAFF.

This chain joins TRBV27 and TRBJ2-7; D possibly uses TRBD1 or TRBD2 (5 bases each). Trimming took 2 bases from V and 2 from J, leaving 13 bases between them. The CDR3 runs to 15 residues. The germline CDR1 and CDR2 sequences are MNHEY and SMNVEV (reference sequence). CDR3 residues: CASSLGWGPPYEQYF. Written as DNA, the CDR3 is TGTGCCAGCAGTTTAGGGTGGGGACCCCCCTACGAGCAGTACTTC.

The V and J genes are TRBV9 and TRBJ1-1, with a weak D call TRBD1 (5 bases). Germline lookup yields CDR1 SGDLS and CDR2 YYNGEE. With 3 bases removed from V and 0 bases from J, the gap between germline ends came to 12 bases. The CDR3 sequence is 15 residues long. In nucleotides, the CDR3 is TGTGCCAGCAGCGGATCAGGGACGATGAACACTGAAGCTTTCTTT. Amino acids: CASSGSGTMNTEAFF. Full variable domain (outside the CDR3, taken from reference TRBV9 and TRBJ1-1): DSGVTQTPKHLITATGQRVTLRCSPRSGDLSVYWYQQSLDQGLQFLIQYYNGEERAKGNILERFSAQQFPDLHSELNLSSLELGDSALYFCASSGSGTMNTEAFFGQGTRLTVV.

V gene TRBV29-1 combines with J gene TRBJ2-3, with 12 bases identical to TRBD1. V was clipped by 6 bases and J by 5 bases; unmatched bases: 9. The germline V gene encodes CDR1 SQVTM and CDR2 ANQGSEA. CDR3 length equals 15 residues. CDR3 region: CSVRGTGGAGDTQYF. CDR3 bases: TGCAGCGTCCGGGGGACAGGGGGCGCGGGAGATACGCAGTATTTT.

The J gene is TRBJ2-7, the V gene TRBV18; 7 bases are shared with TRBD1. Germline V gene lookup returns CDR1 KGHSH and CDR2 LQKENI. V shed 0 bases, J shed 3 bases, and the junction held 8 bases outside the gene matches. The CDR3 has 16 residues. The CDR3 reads CASSPPDGDSIYEQYF. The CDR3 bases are TGTGCCAGCTCACCACCGGATGGGGACAGTATCTACGAGCAGTACTTC.

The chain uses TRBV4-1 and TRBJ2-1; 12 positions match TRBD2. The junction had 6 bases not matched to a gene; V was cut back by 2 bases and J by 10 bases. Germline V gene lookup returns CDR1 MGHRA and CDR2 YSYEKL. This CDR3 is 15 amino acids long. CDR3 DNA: TGCGCCAGCAGCCAATATAAGGGACTAGCGGGCGAGCAGTTCTTC. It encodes CASSQYKGLAGEQFF.

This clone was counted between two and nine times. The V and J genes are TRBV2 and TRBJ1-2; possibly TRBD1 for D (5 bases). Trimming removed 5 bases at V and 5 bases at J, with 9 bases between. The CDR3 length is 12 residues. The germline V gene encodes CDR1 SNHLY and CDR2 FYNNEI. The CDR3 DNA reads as TGTGCCAGCAGTATCGACAGATATGGCTACACCTTC. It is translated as CASSIDRYGYTF.

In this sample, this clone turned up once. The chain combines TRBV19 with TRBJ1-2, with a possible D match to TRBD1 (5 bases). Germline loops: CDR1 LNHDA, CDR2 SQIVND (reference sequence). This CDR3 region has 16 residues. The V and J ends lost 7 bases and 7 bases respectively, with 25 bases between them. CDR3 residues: CASISGEGGWASGYTF. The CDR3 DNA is TGTGCCAGTATCTCGGGGGAGGGCGGATGGGCTAGTGGCTACACCTTC.

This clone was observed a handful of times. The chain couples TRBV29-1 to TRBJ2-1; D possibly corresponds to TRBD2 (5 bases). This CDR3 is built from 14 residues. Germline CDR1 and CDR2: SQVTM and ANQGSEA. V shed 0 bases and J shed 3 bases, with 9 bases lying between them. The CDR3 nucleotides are TGCAGCGTTGAAGACGGACTTTTCTACAATGAGCAGTTCTTC. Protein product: CSVEDGLFYNEQFF.

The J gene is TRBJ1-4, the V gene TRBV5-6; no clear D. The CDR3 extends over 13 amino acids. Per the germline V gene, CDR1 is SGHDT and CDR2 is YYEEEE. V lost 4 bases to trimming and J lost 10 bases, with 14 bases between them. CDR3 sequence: CASSPGRRGKLFF. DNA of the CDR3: TGTGCCAGCAGCCCGGGCAGGCGGGGAAAACTGTTTTTT. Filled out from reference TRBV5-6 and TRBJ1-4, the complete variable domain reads DAGVTQSPTHLIKTRGQQVTLRCSPKSGHDTVSWYQQALGQGPQFIFQYYEEEERQRGNFPDRFSGHQFPNYSSELNVNALLLGDSALYLCASSPGRRGKLFFGSGTQLSVL.

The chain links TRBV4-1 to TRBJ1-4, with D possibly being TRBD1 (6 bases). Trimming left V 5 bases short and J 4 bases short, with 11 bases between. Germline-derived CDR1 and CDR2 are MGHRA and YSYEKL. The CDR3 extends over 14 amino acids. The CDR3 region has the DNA TGCGCCAGCAGCGGGGGGCCGGGTAATGAAAAACTGTTTTTT. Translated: CASSGGPGNEKLFF.

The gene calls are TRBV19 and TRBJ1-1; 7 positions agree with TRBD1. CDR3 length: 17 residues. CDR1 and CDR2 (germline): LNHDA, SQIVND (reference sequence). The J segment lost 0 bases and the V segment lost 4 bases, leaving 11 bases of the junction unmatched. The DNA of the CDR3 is TGTGCCAGTAGTACGATAGTAAGGACAGGATTGAACACTGAAGCTTTCTTT. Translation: CASSTIVRTGLNTEAFF. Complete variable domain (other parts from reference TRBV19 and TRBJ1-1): DGGITQSPKYLFRKEGQNVTLSCEQNLNHDAMYWYRQDPGQGLRLIYYSQIVNDFQKGDIAEGYSVSREKKESFPLTVTSAQKNPTAFYLCASSTIVRTGLNTEAFFGQGTRLTVV.

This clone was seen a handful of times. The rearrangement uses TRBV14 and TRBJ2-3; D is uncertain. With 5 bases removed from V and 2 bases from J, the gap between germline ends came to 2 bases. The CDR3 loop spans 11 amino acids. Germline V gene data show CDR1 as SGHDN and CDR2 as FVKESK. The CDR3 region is CASSYTDTQYF. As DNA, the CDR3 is TGTGCCAGCAGCTACACAGATACGCAGTATTTT.

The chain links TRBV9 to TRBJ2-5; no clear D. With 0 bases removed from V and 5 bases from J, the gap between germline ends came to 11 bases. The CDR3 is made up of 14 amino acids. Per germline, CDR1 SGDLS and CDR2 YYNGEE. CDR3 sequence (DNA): TGTGCCAGCAGCGTAGCGGGCTTGGGGGAGACCCAGTACTTC. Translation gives CASSVAGLGETQYF.

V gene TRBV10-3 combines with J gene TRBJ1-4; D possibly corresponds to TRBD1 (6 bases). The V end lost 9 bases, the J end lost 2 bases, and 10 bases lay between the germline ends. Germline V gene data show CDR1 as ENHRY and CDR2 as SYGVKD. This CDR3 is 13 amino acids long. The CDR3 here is CAILDSTNEKLFF. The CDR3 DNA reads TGTGCCATACTGGACAGCACTAATGAAAAACTGTTTTTT.

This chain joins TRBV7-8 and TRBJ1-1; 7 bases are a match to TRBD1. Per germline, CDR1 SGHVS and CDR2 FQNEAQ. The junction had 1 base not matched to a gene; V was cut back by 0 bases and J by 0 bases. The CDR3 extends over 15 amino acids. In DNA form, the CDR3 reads TGTGCCAGCAGCTTAGCGGGACAGCTGAACACTGAAGCTTTCTTT. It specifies CASSLAGQLNTEAFF.

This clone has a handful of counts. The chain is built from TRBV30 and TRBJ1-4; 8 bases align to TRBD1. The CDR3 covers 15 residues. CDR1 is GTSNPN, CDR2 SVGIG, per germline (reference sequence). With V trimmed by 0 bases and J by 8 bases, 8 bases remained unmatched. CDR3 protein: CAWSVQGGLGEKLFF. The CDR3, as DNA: TGTGCCTGGAGTGTACAGGGGGGTTTAGGCGAAAAACTGTTTTTT.

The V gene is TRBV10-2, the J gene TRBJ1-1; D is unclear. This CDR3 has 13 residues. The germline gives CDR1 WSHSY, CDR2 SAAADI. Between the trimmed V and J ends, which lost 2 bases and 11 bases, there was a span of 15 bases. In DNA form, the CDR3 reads TGCGCCAGCAGTGAGAGTGGAGGGTATGGGGCTTTCTTT. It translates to CASSESGGYGAFF.